One TCR beta chain is described in this entry. This CDR3 contains 13 residues. Trimming took 4 bases from V and 5 from J; bases not matched to a gene: 2. CDR1 SEHNR and CDR2 FQNEAQ come from the germline V gene (reference sequence). The data are from a study of shared clonotypes between healthy human individuals. Generated by immunoSEQ multiplex PCR, the TCRdb table keeps only in-frame clones and is missing some. The table has some 1 million clones, around 76% seen once. The sequenced material came from memory CD4+ T cells sorted from blood. Described subset: CD45RA-negative fraction. This sequence originates from a man aged 18 to 29 in good health. The genes are TRBV7-9 and TRBJ1-5; TRBD1 matches 7 bases. The CDR3 DNA follows: TGTGCCAGCAGCTGGGGGACAGATCAGCCCCAGCATTTT. This encodes CASSWGTDQPQHF.